This TCR beta chain was recorded in a study of spatial heterogeneity in lung cancer. The overall study: As counted in raw reads, each unique TCR and UMI combination appeared more than ten times on average.

The CDR3 extends over 14 amino acids. Germline CDR1 and CDR2: LNHNV and YYDKDF (reference sequence). The V and J ends lost 5 bases and 1 base, in that order; junction bases with no gene match: 5. TCRdb recomputed calls from the 5' RACE reads with MiXCR, one row per CDR3 protein. The sample includes fewer than 3,000 distinct CDR3 sequences, 45% to 50% of them seen just once. Specified time point: sample taken at primary tumor resection. Whole RNA, isolated from tumor, nontumor lung or frozen PBMC, was sequenced without prior sorting. Findings and caveats of the study: Tumor mutation counts were tracked by expanded intratumoral alpha and beta TCR counts.

On this clonotype: Antigen unknown. Because this beta chain is a stray read in a library intended to capture alpha chains, its abundance should not be given much weight.

The clonotype was recovered from a male donor with early-stage non-small cell lung cancer. V gene TRBV15 combines with J gene TRBJ2-7; 7 bases fit TRBD1. This sample comprised lung tumor tissue, obtained at surgery. The CDR3 bases are TGTGCCACCAGCGCTAGGACAGGATCCTACGAGCAGTACTTC. Translated, it gives CATSARTGSYEQYF.